These T cell receptor beta chains were read from a single sample in a study of response to subunit inactivated influenza vaccine. TCRdb redid the calling of the RT-PCR reads with MiXCR, one entry per CDR3 protein. The sample records 530,000 or so distinct CDR3 sequences, roughly 15% being singletons. This specimen was PBMCs from blood, taken 11 to 12 days after vaccination. All receptors come from a middle-aged man who received an inactivated influenza vaccine. Each CDR3 is given with its conserved first and last residue. A D gene is named only where the DNA matches it firmly. Only some rows state a clone size, as once, few, many or a class for expanded clones.

size	V	D	J	length	DNA	CDR3
.	TRBV12-3/TRBV12-4	TRBD2	TRBJ2-3	12	TGTGCCAGCGTTTCGGGGGGTACATTTTTGTATTTT	CASVSGGTFLYF
.	TRBV5-1	.	TRBJ2-2	15	TGCGCCAGCAAGAGCAATACGGGGGACACCGGGGAGCTGTTTTTT	CASKSNTGDTGELFF
.	TRBV4-3	.	TRBJ2-2	14	TGCGCCAGCAGCCAAGATCGGTATAGCGGGGAGCTGTTTTTT	CASSQDRYSGELFF
many	TRBV2	TRBD2	TRBJ2-1	14	TGTGCCAGCTGTGGAAGCGGGGGGGCTTATGAGCAGTTCTTC	CASCGSGGAYEQFF
few	TRBV9	TRBD1	TRBJ2-7	15	TGTGCCAGCAGCGCCGCCGGGACAGGGGGCCACGAGCAGTACTTC	CASSAAGTGGHEQYF
.	TRBV11-2	.	TRBJ2-6	17	TGTGCCAGCAGCTGGGGCCCTATTTCCTCTGGGGCCAACGTCCTGACTTTC	CASSWGPISSGANVLTF
few	TRBV24-1	.	TRBJ2-3	13	TGTGCCACCTCCCGGGCAGGGCCAGATACGCAGTATTTT	CATSRAGPDTQYF
few	TRBV5-1	.	TRBJ1-1	15	TGCGCCAGCAGCTTGAAGGGAGAGAAGGGGACTGAAGCTTTCTTT	CASSLKGEKGTEAFF
few	TRBV12-3/TRBV12-4	.	TRBJ2-7	12	TGTGCCAGCAGTTTTGGGACCCGGGAGCAGTACTTC	CASSFGTREQYF
.	TRBV2	.	TRBJ2-1	17	TGTGCCAGCAGTGTTGGGGGGGGGCTCAATGATGGCAATGAGCAGTTCTTC	CASSVGGGLNDGNEQFF
many	TRBV20-1	.	TRBJ1-1	14	TGCAGTGCTAGAGACGGCCGAATGAACACTGAAGCTTTCTTT	CSARDGRMNTEAFF
few	TRBV10-1	.	TRBJ2-3	15	TGCGCCAGCAGTGAGTTGGGGGCCCTCACAGATACGCAGTATTTT	CASSELGALTDTQYF
few	TRBV7-2	.	TRBJ1-6	16	TGTGCCAGCAGCCCGCTCTCTGGGCCTAAGGGTTCACCCCTCCACTTT	CASSPLSGPKGSPLHF
few	TRBV18	.	TRBJ1-6	15	TGTGCCAGCTCACCTTCAACAGGGACAAATTCACCCCTCCACTTT	CASSPSTGTNSPLHF
.	TRBV15	.	TRBJ2-7	15	TGTGCCACCAGCAGAGAAAAGGCAAGGGGCTACGAGCAGTACTTC	CATSREKARGYEQYF
few	TRBV20-1	.	TRBJ1-1	14	TGCAGTGCTAGAAAAGACAGGTTGAACACTGAAGCTTTCTTT	CSARKDRLNTEAFF
.	TRBV29-1	TRBD2	TRBJ2-4	13	TGCAGCGTTGCCGGGACTAGTAAAAACATTCAGTACTTC	CSVAGTSKNIQYF
few	TRBV20-1	TRBD2	TRBJ2-3	14	TGCAGTGCATCTAGCGGGAGCTCCACAGATACGCAGTATTTT	CSASSGSSTDTQYF